These 22 T cell receptor beta chains were sequenced from one sample in a study of identical twins. TCRdb redid the calling of the 5' RACE reads with MiXCR, one entry per CDR3 protein. The profile shows about 460,000 distinct CDR3 sequences, around 14% of them singletons. The sample also formed part of further work on yellow fever vaccine responses in identical twins.

Sequenced sample: CD4+ T cells sorted from blood. The receptors come from a woman aged 18-29 years in good health.

This clonotype was recorded at least ten times. The V and J genes are TRBV29-1 and TRBJ2-3; 9 bases fit TRBD1. From germline, CDR1 is SQVTM and CDR2 ANQGSEA. This CDR3 has 16 residues. V trimming: 3 bases; J trimming: 2 bases; junction bases outside the gene matches: 9. The CDR3 region has the DNA TGCAGCGTTGATTTACATCACAGGGGGCTCACAGATACGCAGTATTTT. This codes for CSVDLHHRGLTDTQYF.

The rearrangement links TRBV10-3 to TRBJ2-2; 7 nucleotides line up with TRBD2. The ends lost 7 bases at V and 6 bases at J; junction bases unmatched: 8. This CDR3 contains 14 residues. Germline V gene data show CDR1 as ENHRY and CDR2 as SYGVKD. The CDR3 DNA follows: TGTGCCATCACCGGACTAGACGGGGCCGGGGAGCTGTTTTTT. It translates to CAITGLDGAGELFF.

The CDR3 loop is CASSGGGQGYSDTQYF. DNA for the CDR3: TGTGCCAGCAGTGGCGGCGGACAGGGGTATTCAGATACGCAGTATTTT. The J gene is TRBJ2-3, the V gene TRBV2, with TRBD1 matching over 9 bases. The length of the CDR3 is 16 residues. Germline V gene lookup returns CDR1 SNHLY and CDR2 FYNNEI. The trim removed 4 bases at V and 4 bases at J, leaving 9 bases unmatched.

The chain is built from TRBV4-3 and TRBJ2-7; D gene uncertain. The germline CDR1 and CDR2 sequences are LGHNA and YSLEER. V was clipped by 1 base and J by 1 base, with 11 bases between them. CDR3 length: 15 amino acids. The CDR3 DNA is TGCGCCAGCAGCCAAGCGGCAGATGTGTCCTACGAGCAGTACTTC. Translation gives CASSQAADVSYEQYF.

This clonotype was counted only a few times. This chain joins TRBV15 and TRBJ2-1; D not resolved. Trimming stripped 0 bases from V and 8 bases from J, with 8 bases between. This CDR3 comprises 13 residues. CDR1 and CDR2 from the germline V gene are LNHNV and YYDKDF (reference sequence). In DNA form, the CDR3 reads TGTGCCACCAGCAGAGACCCCGCCGATGAGCAGTTCTTC. Its protein product is CATSRDPADEQFF.

This chain links TRBV6-1 with TRBJ1-6, with 7 nucleotides matching TRBD1. Trimming took 6 bases from V and 6 from J; bases not matched to a gene: 5. The CDR3 is made up of 14 amino acids. Germline assignment: CDR1 MNHNS and CDR2 SASEGT. CDR3 sequence: CASRRRDSNSPLHF. CDR3 DNA sequence: TGTGCCAGCAGGCGACGGGACAGTAATTCACCCCTCCACTTT.

This clonotype turned up a few times. The rearrangement links TRBV6-1 to TRBJ2-3; 7 positions match TRBD1. In germline, CDR1 is MNHNS, CDR2 SASEGT. The CDR3 covers 15 residues. V lost 5 bases, J lost 0 bases, and 5 bases stayed unmatched. In DNA form, the CDR3 reads TGTGCCAGCAGTCCGGACAGGCCGAGCACAGATACGCAGTATTTT. This encodes CASSPDRPSTDTQYF.

This clonotype was picked up a small number of times. The J gene is TRBJ2-3, the V gene TRBV18; TRBD1 might be the D (6 bases). V shed 1 base and J shed 5 bases, with 16 bases lying between them. Per the germline V gene, CDR1 is KGHSH and CDR2 is LQKENI. The CDR3 contains 16 residues. The CDR3 here is CASSPLNRARRDTQYF. The CDR3 DNA reads TGTGCCAGCTCACCACTAAACAGGGCTAGGAGAGATACGCAGTATTTT.

The rearrangement uses TRBV12-3 or TRBV12-4 and TRBJ2-5, with D perhaps given as TRBD1 or TRBD2 (5 bases each). The CDR3 runs to 15 residues. V lost 1 base and J lost 5, with 14 bases in between. The CDR3 coding sequence is TGTGCCAGCAGTTTAGGAGGGGCATGGGGTGAGACCCAGTACTTC. Its translation: CASSLGGAWGETQYF.

V gene TRBV5-1 combines with J gene TRBJ1-5; 7 bases line up with TRBD1. CDR1 SGHRS and CDR2 YFSETQ come from the germline V gene. The CDR3 loop spans 16 amino acids. After removal of 4 bases from V and 1 base from J, the junction contained 8 bases not matched to a gene. CDR3 in DNA: TGCGCCAGCAGCGACCAACCGGGACAGAGCAATCAGCCCCAGCATTTT. Amino acid sequence: CASSDQPGQSNQPQHF.

The chain is built from TRBV12-5 and TRBJ2-1; tentatively, D is TRBD2 (6 bases). Germline CDR1 LGHNT, CDR2 FRNRAP. The CDR3 is 15 amino acids. V lost 3 bases and J 1 base, leaving 10 bases between the germline ends. The DNA of the CDR3 is TGTGCTAGTGGTTTAACGGGAGCGTCCTACAATGAGCAGTTCTTC. Protein product: CASGLTGASYNEQFF. Based on the CDR3 plus reference TRBV12-5 and TRBJ2-1, the full variable domain is DARVTQTPRHKVTEMGQEVTMRCQPILGHNTVFWYRQTMMQGLELLAYFRNRAPLDDSGMPKDRFSAEMPDATLATLKIQPSEPRDSAVYFCASGLTGASYNEQFFGPGTRLTVL.

This clonotype was observed a few times. The rearrangement links TRBV20-1 to TRBJ2-1; perhaps TRBD1 as D (6 bases). This CDR3 spans 16 amino acids. Germline assignment: CDR1 DFQATT and CDR2 SNEGSKA (reference sequence). With 4 bases removed from V and 1 base from J, the gap between germline ends came to 17 bases. CDR3 amino acids: CSATRHRDRSYNEQFF. The CDR3 DNA is TGCAGTGCTACCCGCCACAGGGACCGATCCTACAATGAGCAGTTCTTC.

This clonotype has just a few counts. This chain connects TRBV20-1 to TRBJ1-1; 10 bases match TRBD1. The J segment lost 11 bases and the V segment lost 6 bases, leaving 6 bases of the junction unmatched. This CDR3 has 11 amino acids. Germline CDR1 reads DFQATT; CDR2 reads SNEGSKA (reference sequence). This chain's CDR3 is CSAATGGGAFF. As DNA, the CDR3 is TGCAGTGCGGCGACAGGGGGCGGTGCTTTCTTT.

At least ten counts were recorded for this clonotype. Here the CDR3 reads CAIRPRGGPNEQFF. The CDR3 nucleotides are TGTGCCATCAGGCCCCGCGGAGGGCCCAATGAGCAGTTCTTC. This chain joins TRBV10-3 and TRBJ2-1; maybe TRBD2 (6 bases). The ends were cut back, 6 bases at V and 6 bases at J, with 15 bases in the middle. The CDR3 loop spans 14 amino acids. Germline V gene lookup returns CDR1 ENHRY and CDR2 SYGVKD.

In this sample, this clonotype turned up many times. CDR3 sequence: CASSLGGTNYNEQFF. The DNA of the CDR3 is TGTGCCAGCAGCTTAGGAGGGACTAACTACAATGAGCAGTTCTTC. The chain employs TRBV7-9 and TRBJ2-1; 7 nucleotides agree with TRBD2. V lost 1 base to trimming and J lost 3 bases; unmatched junction nucleotides: 3. The CDR3 totals 15 residues. Germline V gene lookup returns CDR1 SEHNR and CDR2 FQNEAQ (reference sequence).

This clonotype was picked up many times. The chain is built from TRBV5-1 and TRBJ2-3; a weak D match, TRBD1 (6 bases). Trimming left V 1 base short and J 3 bases short, with 15 bases between. There are 16 residues in the CDR3. Germline V gives CDR1 SGHRS, CDR2 YFSETQ. This chain's CDR3 is CASSLPQGKGTDTQYF. The CDR3 DNA sequence: TGCGCCAGCAGCTTGCCCCAGGGGAAGGGAACAGATACGCAGTATTTT.

The sample holds many counts of this clonotype. The chain employs TRBV9 and TRBJ2-3; D possibly uses TRBD1 or TRBD2 (5 bases each). The germline V gene has CDR1 SGDLS and CDR2 YYNGEE. The CDR3 covers 15 residues. V lost 1 base and J lost 0, with 9 bases in between. CDR3 sequence: CASSVSGLSTDTQYF. The CDR3 region has the DNA TGTGCCAGCAGCGTATCGGGGCTCAGCACAGATACGCAGTATTTT. The full variable domain, completed using reference TRBV9 and TRBJ2-3, is DSGVTQTPKHLITATGQRVTLRCSPRSGDLSVYWYQQSLDQGLQFLIQYYNGEERAKGNILERFSAQQFPDLHSELNLSSLELGDSALYFCASSVSGLSTDTQYFGPGTRLTVL.

This clonotype occurred many times. V gene TRBV7-9 combines with J gene TRBJ2-2, with D uncertain. CDR1 is SEHNR, CDR2 FQNEAQ, per germline (reference sequence). CDR3 length equals 12 residues. Trimming cost V 5 bases and J 3 bases, with 4 bases left between them. The CDR3 nucleotides are TGTGCCAGCAGCGTGGACACCGGGGAGCTGTTTTTT. This codes for CASSVDTGELFF.

This clonotype was counted a few times. The chain couples TRBV5-1 to TRBJ2-1, with TRBD2 identical over 13 bases. V was clipped by 2 bases and J by 7 bases; unmatched bases: 9. The CDR3 is 17 amino acids. The germline gives CDR1 SGHRS, CDR2 YFSETQ. In DNA form, the CDR3 reads TGCGCCAGCAGCTTACTAGCGGGAGGGCCCTCGGGGAATGAGCAGTTCTTC. This gives the protein CASSLLAGGPSGNEQFF.

The table lists this clonotype with a few counts. The chain joins TRBV5-1 to TRBJ2-5; perhaps TRBD2 as D (6 bases). V gave up 5 bases and J gave up 5 bases, with 19 bases separating them. The germline V gene has CDR1 SGHRS and CDR2 YFSETQ. This CDR3 comprises 15 residues. The CDR3 DNA reads as TGCGCCAGCAGTTCGGGACTCCCAGTGGACGAGACCCAGTACTTC. Its translation: CASSSGLPVDETQYF.

This clonotype was picked up a small number of times. The rearrangement uses TRBV18 and TRBJ2-7; 8 positions agree with TRBD1. The V gene's germline CDR1 is KGHSH and CDR2 LQKENI. The CDR3 covers 13 residues. Losses at the gene ends were 8 bases for V and 9 bases for J; bases not matched to a gene: 12. For the CDR3, the DNA is TGTGCCAGCCGCCCGACAGGGGCCGACGGGCAGTACTTC. The encoded protein is CASRPTGADGQYF.

This clonotype occurred many times. The chain links TRBV7-9 to TRBJ2-1; 8 nucleotides match TRBD1. Trimming removed 4 bases from V and 2 bases from J; junction bases left unmatched: 4. The CDR3 loop spans 15 amino acids. Germline V lookup: CDR1 SEHNR, CDR2 FQNEAQ (reference sequence). CDR3 sequence reads: CASSSGTGTYNEQFF. The DNA for the CDR3 is TGTGCCAGCAGCTCCGGGACAGGTACCTACAATGAGCAGTTCTTC.